The rows below give T cell receptor beta chains drawn from one sample of a study of shared T cell receptors in the human thymus. The assay was immunoSEQ multiplex PCR, and TCRdb's table has in-frame clones only and misses some. The sample holds 700,000 to 750,000 clones, approximately 83% seen once. These records were also assigned to another study, of human thymus T cells.

Sequencing was performed on thymocytes. The receptor set was obtained from a girl in the first two years of life with a congenital heart defect. Each CDR3 is given without its conserved first and last residue. A D gene is named only where the DNA matches it firmly. Expanded clones are given a class, and other clones once, few, many or no size at all.

d_call	cdr3_length	clone_size	v_call	cdr3_aa
-	14	-	TRBV28	ASSSPGGGPNQPQH
-	11	-	TRBV9	ASAGGSSDGYT
TRBD2	13	-	TRBV28	ASSLFSSGGHSQF
-	15	-	TRBV5-6	ASSSNREGETYQPQH
TRBD1	14	-	TRBV7-2	ASSLVCRGHGYGYT
TRBD1	12	once	TRBV30	AWTPGQGMGGYT
TRBD2	11	once	TRBV27	ASSWGLGGEQY
-	13	-	TRBV5-8	ASSAGAGAYNEQF
-	16	-	TRBV11-2	ASSLVPRGRSSGNTIY
-	13	-	TRBV15	ATSRKRQESSGAF
-	13	-	TRBV28	ASSLTAGDYNEQF
TRBD2	16	-	TRBV7-2	ASSHKTQRGGVYNEQF
TRBD1	16	-	TRBV11-2	ASSLAPGQGPTNEKLF
TRBD1	14	-	TRBV6-6	ASRLGQPNSGNTIY
TRBD1	10	-	TRBV29-1	SVNGQAYGYT
-	14	-	TRBV7-2	ASSPRRDSQTYEQY
-	16	-	TRBV10-3	AISDLRDRASPYNEQF
TRBD2	14	-	TRBV5-1	ASSPRLAGDTDTQY
-	13	-	TRBV19	ASTGVTAINTEAF
-	15	-	TRBV10-3	AISESGRDFSNQPQH
-	13	-	TRBV28	ASSFQGLYGYGYT
TRBD1	12	-	TRBV15	ATSVEGQPYGYT
-	11	-	TRBV7-8	ASSLSRDYEQY
-	10	-	TRBV18	ASSRSGNTIY
-	10	-	TRBV29-1	SVLTGSYEQY
TRBD2	11	few	TRBV7-9	ASSAGLAYEQY
-	12	once	TRBV21-1	ASSKSGYGYEQY
-	12	once	TRBV9	ASRDSDSAWGYT
-	12	-	TRBV30	AWRERTENTEAF
-	11	-	TRBV28	ASSLYRVQPQH
TRBD2	12	-	TRBV11-2	ASSLVGLAGQQF
TRBD1	14	few	TRBV5-4	ASSPESDRGAFGYT
-	12	-	TRBV4-3	ASRRGRGTGELF
-	14	-	TRBV18	ASSPWAGNSTDTQY
TRBD2	16	-	TRBV4-1	ASSQDRVRGGPKETQY
-	15	-	TRBV7-8	ASSLAPLRSSYNEQF
TRBD1	18	-	TRBV18	ASSPTKRKRGQGSRYGYT
TRBD1	13	-	TRBV6-4	ASSDAKTGVYGYT
-	14	-	TRBV5-1	ASSLQVRGGLIEQY